The rows below give T cell receptor beta chains drawn from one sample of a study of blood T cell repertoires in COVID-19. The assay was immunoSEQ multiplex PCR, and TCRdb's table has in-frame clones only and misses some. The sample includes some 37,000 clones, 75% to 95% of them seen just once. Material for sequencing was peripheral blood. The receptors derive from a human donor in a cohort sampled during active COVID-19. CDR3s include the opening cysteine and the closing phenylalanine or tryptophan. Each record gives: V gene, J gene, CDR3 protein.

TRBV10-2	TRBJ2-7	CASSESGASRHEQYF
TRBV6-2/TRBV6-3	TRBJ2-4	CASSYLSSGSGNIQYF
TRBV10-1	TRBJ2-3	CASTADGTGGIDTQYF
TRBV24-1	TRBJ2-1	CATSDLYSTSGYNNEQFF
TRBV18	TRBJ1-2	CASSPEPDSLYGYTF
TRBV4-1	TRBJ1-6	CASSQPTLGQGKKGLHF
TRBV7-8	TRBJ1-6	CASSSMDRTTHSPLHF
TRBV9	TRBJ2-2	CASRQGAGNTGELFF
TRBV18	TRBJ1-1	CASSRTGYDTEAFF
TRBV5-1	TRBJ2-2	CASRELASTGELFF
TRBV3-1/TRBV3-2	TRBJ1-1	CASGEGRGAFF
TRBV27	TRBJ1-5	CASRFAPGTGGTGEGSNQPQHF
TRBV2	TRBJ2-2	CASSETRLTGELFF
TRBV19	TRBJ1-5	CASSSLSRGSNQPQHF
TRBV7-9	TRBJ2-3	CASSSPGQGEADTQYF
TRBV3-1/TRBV3-2	TRBJ2-7	CASTFRGSGSYEQYF
TRBV6-5	TRBJ2-7	CASSPGTDYEQYF
TRBV5-4	TRBJ2-5	CASSRPGRGRAVETQYF
TRBV5-1	TRBJ2-5	CASSLGNTGNQETQYF
TRBV6-2/TRBV6-3	TRBJ1-2	CASSYSGRIYGYTF
TRBV27	TRBJ1-2	CASSQSGAGGGYTF
TRBV7-2	TRBJ1-1	CANPGQGTEAFF
TRBV7-7	TRBJ2-1	CASSYGLAGGGNEQFF
TRBV24-1	TRBJ2-1	CATSKPGLGDNEQFF
TRBV13	TRBJ2-6	CASSFIRTGGATGANVLTF
TRBV5-1	TRBJ2-2	CASSLAGGSTGELFF
TRBV5-6	TRBJ1-2	CASSLGGTGFDYGYTF
TRBV11-2	TRBJ1-5	CASSTGFNQPQHF